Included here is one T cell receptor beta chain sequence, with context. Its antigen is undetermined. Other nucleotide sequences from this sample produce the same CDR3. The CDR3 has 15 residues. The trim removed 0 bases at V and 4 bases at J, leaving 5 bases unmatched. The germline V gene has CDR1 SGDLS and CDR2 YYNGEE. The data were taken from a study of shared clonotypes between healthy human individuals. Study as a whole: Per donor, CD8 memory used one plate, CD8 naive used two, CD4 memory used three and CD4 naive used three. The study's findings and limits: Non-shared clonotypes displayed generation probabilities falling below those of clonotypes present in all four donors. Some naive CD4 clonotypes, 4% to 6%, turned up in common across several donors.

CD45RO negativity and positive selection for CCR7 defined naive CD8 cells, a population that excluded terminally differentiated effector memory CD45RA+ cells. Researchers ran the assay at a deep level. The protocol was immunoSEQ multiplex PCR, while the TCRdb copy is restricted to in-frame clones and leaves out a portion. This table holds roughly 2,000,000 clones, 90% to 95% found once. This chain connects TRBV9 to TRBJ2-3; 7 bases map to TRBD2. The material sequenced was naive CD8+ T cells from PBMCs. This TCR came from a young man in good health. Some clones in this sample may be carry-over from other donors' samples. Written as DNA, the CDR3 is TGTGCCAGCAGCGTAGCTGGGGGGAGGGCAGATACGCAGTATTTT. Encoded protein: CASSVAGGRADTQYF.